This T cell receptor beta chain was identified in a study of CD8+ T cells in alopecia areata. Whole-study results and caveats: Scalp data also include sequences from resident alphabeta T cells of normal skin. Lesional scalp displayed greater clonality than normal scalp, most notably in alopecia totalis/universalis.

This clone turned up a few times. Its antigen is currently unknown. The CDR3 is 15 residues long. V was pared by 5 bases and J by 5 bases, with 10 bases of the junction left unmatched. Germline CDR1 SGHTA, CDR2 FQGNSA. cDNA serving as the sequencing template came from extracted, reverse transcribed RNA. Profiled with immunoSEQ multiplex PCR; TCRdb holds only in-frame clones, not every one. The profile shows around 97,000 clones, approximately 60% of them singletons. The J gene is TRBJ2-3, the V gene TRBV7-2; 7 bases are shared with TRBD2. The clonotype comes from a human donor in good health. The sample comprised CD4+ T cells sorted from blood. The CDR3 loop is CASSVIGTKIDTQYF. The CDR3 nucleotides read TGTGCCAGCAGCGTTATCGGGACTAAAATAGATACGCAGTATTTT.